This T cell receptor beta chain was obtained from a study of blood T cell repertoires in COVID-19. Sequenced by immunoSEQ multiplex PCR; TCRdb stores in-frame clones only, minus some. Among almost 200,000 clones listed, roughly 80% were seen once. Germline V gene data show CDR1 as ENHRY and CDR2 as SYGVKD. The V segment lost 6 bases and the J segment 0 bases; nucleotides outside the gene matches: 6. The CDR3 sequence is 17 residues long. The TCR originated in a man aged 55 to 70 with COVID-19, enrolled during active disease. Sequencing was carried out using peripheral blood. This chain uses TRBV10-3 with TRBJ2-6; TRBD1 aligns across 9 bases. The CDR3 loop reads CAIRPGQGFSGANVLTF. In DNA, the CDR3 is TGTGCCATCAGGCCGGGACAGGGCTTCTCTGGGGCCAACGTCCTGACTTTC.